These 4 T cell receptor beta chains were all obtained from the same sample, sequenced in a study of T-cell memory formation after mild COVID-19. Using its own MiXCR run on the 5' RACE reads, TCRdb lists one record per CDR3 protein. Seen here are approximately 100,000 distinct CDR3 sequences, 11% observed once, and the top ten hold about two fifths. The source material was PBMCs or a T cell subset sorted from them (not recorded which). The receptor source for this set is a young man who had mild COVID-19 (a few samples of this study predate the infection). Cell type and time point are not known.

The CDR3 DNA reads as TGTGCCAGCAGTCGGACAGGGGCCACCACCGGGGAGCTGTTTTTT. Its protein product is CASSRTGATTGELFF. This chain joins TRBV5-5 and TRBJ2-2; 9 bases agree with TRBD1. Germline V gene lookup returns CDR1 SGHKS and CDR2 YYEKEE (reference sequence). The junction had 6 bases not matched to a gene; V was cut back by 5 bases and J by 4 bases. The CDR3 has 15 amino acids.

This clonotype was observed a few times. The V call is TRBV2, the J call TRBJ1-1; a weak D match, TRBD1 (6 bases). Trimming cost V 7 bases and J 6 bases, with 18 bases left between them. The length of the CDR3 is 14 residues. Germline lookup yields CDR1 SNHLY and CDR2 FYNNEI. CDR3 residues: CASTPTGGWAEAFF. The CDR3 DNA follows: TGTGCCAGCACCCCGACAGGTGGGTGGGCTGAAGCTTTCTTT.

The sample holds many counts of this clonotype. V is TRBV5-1 and J is TRBJ2-1, with 8 bases identical to TRBD2. V lost 2 bases and J lost 10; bases outside the gene matches: 8. The CDR3 length is 14 residues. CDR1 and CDR2 (germline): SGHRS, YFSETQ. CDR3 protein: CASSLRLAPTEQFF. Here the CDR3 DNA reads TGCGCCAGCAGCTTACGACTAGCGCCTACCGAGCAGTTCTTC.

CDR3 residues: CASSDSPGGGAEAFF. DNA for the CDR3: TGTGCCAGCAGTGACTCTCCGGGGGGGGGAGCTGAAGCTTTCTTT. The rearrangement uses TRBV6-4 and TRBJ1-1, with D tentatively TRBD1 (5 bases). Germline lookup yields CDR1 MRHNA and CDR2 SNTAGT. The V and J ends lost 0 bases and 6 bases respectively, with 14 bases between them. The CDR3 is 15 residues long.